Following are 5 T cell receptor beta chains from one sample sequenced in a study of blood T cell repertoires in COVID-19. Using immunoSEQ multiplex PCR, the repertoire was profiled, and TCRdb retains in-frame clones only, with some absent. The sample shows 120,000 or so clones, 80% of them seen only once. The sequenced sample consisted of peripheral blood. The receptors shown here come from a man between 65 and 85 years old with acute or convalescent COVID-19.

This clone was seen repeatedly, ten times or more. The chain joins TRBV7-3 to TRBJ1-2; tentatively, D is TRBD1 (5 bases). Per germline, CDR1 SGHTA and CDR2 FQGTGA. The ends were cut back, 5 bases at V and 4 bases at J, with 14 bases in the middle. CDR3 length equals 14 residues. CDR3 region: CASSVVGLGYGYTF. The CDR3, as DNA: TGTGCCAGCAGCGTCGTGGGGCTCGGCTATGGCTACACCTTC.

The chain links TRBV30 to TRBJ2-3; D unresolved. This CDR3 spans 11 amino acids. The germline V and J ends were trimmed by 3 bases and 2 bases, with 3 bases remaining between them. Germline CDR1 GTSNPN, CDR2 SVGIG (reference sequence). The CDR3 region has the DNA TGTGCCTGGAGCTACACAGATACGCAGTATTTT. Encoded protein: CAWSYTDTQYF.

This clone was seen more than once but under ten times. The rearrangement links TRBV2 to TRBJ1-1, with 10 bases lining up with TRBD1. Looked up from germline, CDR1 is SNHLY and CDR2 is FYNNEI. Losses at the gene ends were 4 bases for V and 7 bases for J; bases not matched to a gene: 6. This CDR3 is built from 14 residues. The CDR3 nucleotides are TGTGCCAGCAGTGGGGACAGGGGTTTCGGTGAAGCTTTCTTT. Its translation is CASSGDRGFGEAFF. Using reference TRBV2 and TRBJ1-1 for the parts outside the CDR3, the full variable domain is EPEVTQTPSHQVTQMGQEVILRCVPISNHLYFYWYRQILGQKVEFLVSFYNNEISEKSEIFDDQFSVERPDGSNFTLKIRSTKLEDSAMYFCASSGDRGFGEAFFGQGTRLTVV.

The gene calls are TRBV6-5 and TRBJ2-7, with 8 bases that match TRBD1. The CDR3 runs 14 residues. V was pared by 6 bases and J by 2 bases, with 6 bases of the junction left unmatched. CDR1 MNHEY and CDR2 SVGAGI come from the germline V gene. CDR3 protein: CASRLRTGTYEQYF. CDR3 in DNA: TGTGCCAGCAGACTACGGACAGGGACCTACGAGCAGTACTTC.

The chain joins TRBV2 to TRBJ1-1; TRBD1 matches 8 bases. With 6 bases clipped from V and 6 bases from J, the junction kept 9 bases outside the gene matches. Germline V lookup: CDR1 SNHLY, CDR2 FYNNEI. The CDR3 consists of 14 residues. Written as DNA, the CDR3 is TGTGCCAGCAGATCGGACAGGGAATCCCCTGAAGCTTTCTTT. This encodes CASRSDRESPEAFF.